This entry is about one T cell receptor beta chain. The assay was immunoSEQ multiplex PCR, and TCRdb's table has in-frame clones only and misses some. The sample yields some 290,000 clones, roughly 80% seen once. The sample belongs to a study of cytotoxic CD8 clonotypes in ibrutinib-treated CLL. Source: PBMCs, taken before ibrutinib treatment. This TCR derives from a human donor with chronic lymphocytic leukemia.

CDR3 loop: CASSPKQGWVSGANVLTF. The CDR3, as DNA: TGTGCCAGCAGTCCGAAACAGGGTTGGGTCTCTGGGGCCAACGTCCTGACTTTC. This chain uses TRBV27 with TRBJ2-6; a possible D gene is TRBD1 (6 bases). CDR3 length: 18 amino acids. V was cut by 5 bases and J by 0 bases, with 17 bases left in between. The germline V gene has CDR1 MNHEY and CDR2 SMNVEV (reference sequence).